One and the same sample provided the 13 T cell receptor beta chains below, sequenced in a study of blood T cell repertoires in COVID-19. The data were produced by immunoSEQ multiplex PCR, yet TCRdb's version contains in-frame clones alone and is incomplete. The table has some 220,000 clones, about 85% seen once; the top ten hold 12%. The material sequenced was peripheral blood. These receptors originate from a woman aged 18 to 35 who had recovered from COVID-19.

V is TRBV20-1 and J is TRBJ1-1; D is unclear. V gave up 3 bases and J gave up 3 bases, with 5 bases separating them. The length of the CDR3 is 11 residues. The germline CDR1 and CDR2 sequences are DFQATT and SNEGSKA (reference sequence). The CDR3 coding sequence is TGCAGTGCTAGGAGGGACACTGAAGCTTTCTTT. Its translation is CSARRDTEAFF.

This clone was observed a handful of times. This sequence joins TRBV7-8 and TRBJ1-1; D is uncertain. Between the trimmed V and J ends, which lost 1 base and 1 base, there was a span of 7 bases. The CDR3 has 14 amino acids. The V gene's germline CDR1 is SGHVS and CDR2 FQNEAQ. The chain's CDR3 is CASSLETGNTEAFF. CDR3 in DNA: TGTGCCAGCAGCTTAGAAACGGGGAACACTGAAGCTTTCTTT.

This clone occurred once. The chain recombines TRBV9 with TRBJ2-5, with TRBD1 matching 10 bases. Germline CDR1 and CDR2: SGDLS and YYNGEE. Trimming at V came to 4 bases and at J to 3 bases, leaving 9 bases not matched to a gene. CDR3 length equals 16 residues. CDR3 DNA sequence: TGTGCCAGCAGCCCGAGGGACAGGGGAGAAAAAGAGACCCAGTACTTC. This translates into CASSPRDRGEKETQYF.

This CDR3 reads CAWSVGAGVVYEQYF. For the CDR3, the DNA is TGTGCCTGGAGTGTAGGAGCGGGAGTTGTTTACGAGCAGTACTTC. The V call is TRBV30, the J call TRBJ2-7; 8 nucleotides align to TRBD2. V lost 0 bases to trimming and J lost 4 bases; unmatched junction nucleotides: 8. Germline-derived CDR1 and CDR2 are GTSNPN and SVGIG (reference sequence). This CDR3 is built from 15 residues.

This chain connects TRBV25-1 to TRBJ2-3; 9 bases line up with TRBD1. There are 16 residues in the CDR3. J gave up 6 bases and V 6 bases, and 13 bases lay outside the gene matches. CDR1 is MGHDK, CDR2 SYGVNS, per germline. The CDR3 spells CASRSKVADRGDTQYF. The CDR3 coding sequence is TGTGCCAGCAGGTCAAAGGTCGCGGACAGGGGTGATACGCAGTATTTT.

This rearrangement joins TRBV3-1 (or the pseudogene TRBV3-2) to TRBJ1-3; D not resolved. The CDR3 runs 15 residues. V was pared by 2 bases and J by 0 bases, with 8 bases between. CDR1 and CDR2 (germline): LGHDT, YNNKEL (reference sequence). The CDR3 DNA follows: TGTGCCAGCAGCCAACAGGCCCACTCTGGAAACACCATATATTTT. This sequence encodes CASSQQAHSGNTIYF.

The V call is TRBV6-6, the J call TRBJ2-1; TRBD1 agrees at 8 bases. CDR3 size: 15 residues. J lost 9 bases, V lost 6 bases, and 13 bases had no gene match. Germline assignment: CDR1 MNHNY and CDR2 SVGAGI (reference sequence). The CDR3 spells CASRGRDRLAPEQFF. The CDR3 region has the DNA TGTGCCAGCAGGGGCCGGGACAGGCTGGCTCCTGAGCAGTTCTTC.

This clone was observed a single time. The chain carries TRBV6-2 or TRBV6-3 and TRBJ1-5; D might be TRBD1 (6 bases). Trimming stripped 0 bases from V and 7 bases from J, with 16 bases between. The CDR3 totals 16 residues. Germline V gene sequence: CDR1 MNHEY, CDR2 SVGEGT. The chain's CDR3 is CASSYSKQGSRQPQHF. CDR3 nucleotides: TGTGCCAGCAGTTACTCAAAACAGGGATCCCGGCAGCCCCAGCATTTT.

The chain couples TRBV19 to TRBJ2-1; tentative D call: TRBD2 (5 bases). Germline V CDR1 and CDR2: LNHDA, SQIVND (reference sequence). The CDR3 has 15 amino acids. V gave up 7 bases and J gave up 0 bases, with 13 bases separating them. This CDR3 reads CASKEATHSYNEQFF. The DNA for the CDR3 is TGTGCCAGTAAGGAGGCGACACACTCCTACAATGAGCAGTTCTTC.

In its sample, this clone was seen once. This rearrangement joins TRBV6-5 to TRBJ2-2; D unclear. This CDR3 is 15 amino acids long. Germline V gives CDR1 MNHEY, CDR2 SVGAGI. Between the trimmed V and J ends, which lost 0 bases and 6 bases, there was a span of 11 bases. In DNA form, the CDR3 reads TGTGCCAGCAGTTACTCGTTTAGGAGTGCCGGGGAGCTGTTTTTT. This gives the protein CASSYSFRSAGELFF.

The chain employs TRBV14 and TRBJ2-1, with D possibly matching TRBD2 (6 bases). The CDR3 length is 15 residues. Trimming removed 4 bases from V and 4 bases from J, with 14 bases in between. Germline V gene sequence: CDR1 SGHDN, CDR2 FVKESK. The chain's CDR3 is CASSPLVGGYNEQFF. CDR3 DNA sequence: TGTGCCAGCAGCCCGCTGGTGGGAGGTTACAATGAGCAGTTCTTC.

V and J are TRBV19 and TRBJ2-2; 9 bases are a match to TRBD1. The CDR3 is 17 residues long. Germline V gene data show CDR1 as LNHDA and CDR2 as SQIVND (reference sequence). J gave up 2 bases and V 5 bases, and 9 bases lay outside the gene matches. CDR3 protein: CASSFPPGQGNTGELFF. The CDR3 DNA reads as TGTGCCAGTAGTTTCCCCCCGGGACAGGGCAACACCGGGGAGCTGTTTTTT.

CDR3 region: CASSPYGTGSYEQYF. DNA for the CDR3: TGTGCCAGCAGCCCATACGGGACAGGCTCCTACGAGCAGTACTTC. The chain is built from TRBV7-2 and TRBJ2-7; 8 bases fit TRBD1. This CDR3 is built from 15 residues. V gave up 5 bases and J gave up 0 bases; unmatched junction bases: 6. Germline CDR1 is SGHTA and CDR2 is FQGNSA.